This paragraph covers one T cell receptor beta chain sequence. Generated by immunoSEQ multiplex PCR, the TCRdb table keeps only in-frame clones and is missing some. The sample consists of tens of thousands of clones, about 84% of them appearing once. Per germline, CDR1 MNHEY and CDR2 SMNVEV (reference sequence). Trimming at V came to 7 bases and at J to 5 bases, leaving 4 bases not matched to a gene. The CDR3 is 13 amino acids. The sample originates from a study of blood T cell repertoires in COVID-19. Study as a whole: Samples of COVID-19 (acute and convalescent) were obtained from the United States, Italy and Spain. T cells, B-cell-depleted T cells, or PBMCs supplied cDNA or gDNA.

V usage is TRBV27 and J usage is TRBJ1-1, with 10 bases identical to TRBD1. This clonotype originated in a human donor in a cohort sampled during active COVID-19. Source material: peripheral blood. The DNA for the CDR3 is TGTGCCAGCAAGACAGGGGGCAGTACTGAAGCTTTCTTT. Amino acid sequence: CASKTGGSTEAFF.